The 2 T cell receptor beta chains below were found in one sample sequenced in a study of glioma-infiltrating T cells after dendritic cell vaccination. Assay: immunoSEQ multiplex PCR; the TCRdb copy retains only in-frame clones and omits some. The repertoire includes under 100,000 clones, about 87% of them detected once, and approximately 2.9% sits in the top ten. Specimen: blood, collected before dendritic cell vaccination. Receptor source: a human donor with glioblastoma.

This chain links TRBV4-1 with TRBJ1-4, with D uncertain. This CDR3 is built from 13 residues. Germline lookup yields CDR1 MGHRA and CDR2 YSYEKL. Deletions cut 2 bases from V and 8 bases from J, with 9 bases between. The CDR3 DNA reads as TGCGCCAGCAGCCAATCGAGTGAGGAAAAACTGTTTTTT. Protein: CASSQSSEEKLFF.

The chain is built from TRBV2 and TRBJ2-3; 7 nucleotides agree with TRBD1. Germline CDR1 SNHLY, CDR2 FYNNEI. This CDR3 region has 15 residues. The trim removed 8 bases at V and 2 bases at J, leaving 10 bases unmatched. CDR3 nucleotide sequence: TGTGCCAGCTCACAGGGGCCGCAAGCCACAGATACGCAGTATTTT. It encodes CASSQGPQATDTQYF. Supplemented by reference TRBV2 and TRBJ2-3, the full variable domain reads EPEVTQTPSHQVTQMGQEVILRCVPISNHLYFYWYRQILGQKVEFLVSFYNNEISEKSEIFDDQFSVERPDGSNFTLKIRSTKLEDSAMYFCASSQGPQATDTQYFGPGTRLTVL.